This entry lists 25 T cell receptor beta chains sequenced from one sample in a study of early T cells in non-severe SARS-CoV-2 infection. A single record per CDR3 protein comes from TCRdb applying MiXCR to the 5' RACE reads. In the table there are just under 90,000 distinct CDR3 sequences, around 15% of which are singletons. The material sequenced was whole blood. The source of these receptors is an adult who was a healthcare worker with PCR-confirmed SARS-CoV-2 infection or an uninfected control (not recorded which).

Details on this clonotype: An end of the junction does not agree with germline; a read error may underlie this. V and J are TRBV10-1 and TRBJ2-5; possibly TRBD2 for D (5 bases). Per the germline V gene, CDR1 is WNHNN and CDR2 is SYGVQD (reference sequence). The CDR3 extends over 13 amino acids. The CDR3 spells CASTEQRGETQYF. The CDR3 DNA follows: TGCGCCAGCACTGAGCAACGGGGAGAGACCCAGTACTTC.

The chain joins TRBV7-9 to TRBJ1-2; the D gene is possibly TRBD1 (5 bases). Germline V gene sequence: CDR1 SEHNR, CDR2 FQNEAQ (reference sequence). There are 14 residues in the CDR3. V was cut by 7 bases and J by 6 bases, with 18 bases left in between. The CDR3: CASITGAQRDGYTF. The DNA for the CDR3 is TGTGCCAGCATCACAGGAGCCCAGCGGGATGGCTACACCTTC.

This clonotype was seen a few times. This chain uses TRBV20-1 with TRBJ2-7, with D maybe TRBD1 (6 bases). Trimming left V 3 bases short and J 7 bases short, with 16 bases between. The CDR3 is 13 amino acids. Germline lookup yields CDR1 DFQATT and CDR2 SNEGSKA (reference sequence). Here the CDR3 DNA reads TGCAGTGCTAGGGCCAGGGGATTTCAGGAGCAGTACTTC. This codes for CSARARGFQEQYF.

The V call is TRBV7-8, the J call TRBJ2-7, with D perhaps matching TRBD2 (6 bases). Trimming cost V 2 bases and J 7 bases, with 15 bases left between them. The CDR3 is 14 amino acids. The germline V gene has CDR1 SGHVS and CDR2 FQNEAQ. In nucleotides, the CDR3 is TGTGCCAGCAGCTTAATTCCGAGCGCGGGGGAGCAGTACTTC. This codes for CASSLIPSAGEQYF.

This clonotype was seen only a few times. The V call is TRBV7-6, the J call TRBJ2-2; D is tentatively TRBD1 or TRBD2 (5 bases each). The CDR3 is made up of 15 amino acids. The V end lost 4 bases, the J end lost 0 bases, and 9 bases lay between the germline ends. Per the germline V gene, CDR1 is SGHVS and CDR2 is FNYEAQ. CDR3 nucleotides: TGTGCCAGCAGCTCCCGGGACCCGAACACCGGGGAGCTGTTTTTT. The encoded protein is CASSSRDPNTGELFF.

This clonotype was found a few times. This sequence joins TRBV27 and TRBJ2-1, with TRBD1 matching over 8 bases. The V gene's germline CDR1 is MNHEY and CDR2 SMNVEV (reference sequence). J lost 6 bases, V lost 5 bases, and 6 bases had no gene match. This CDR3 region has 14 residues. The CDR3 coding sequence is TGTGCCAGCAGTCCCGGGACAGGTCGCAATGAGCAGTTCTTC. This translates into CASSPGTGRNEQFF.

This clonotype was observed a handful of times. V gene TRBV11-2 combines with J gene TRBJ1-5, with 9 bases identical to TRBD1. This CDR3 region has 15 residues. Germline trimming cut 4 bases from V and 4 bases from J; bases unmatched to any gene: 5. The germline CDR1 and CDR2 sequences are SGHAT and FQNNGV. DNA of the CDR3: TGTGCCAGCAGCTCGACAGGGGGAAATAATCAGCCCCAGCATTTT. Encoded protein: CASSSTGGNNQPQHF. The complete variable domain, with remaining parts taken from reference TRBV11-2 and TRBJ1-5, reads EAGVAQSPRYKIIEKRQSVAFWCNPISGHATLYWYQQILGQGPKLLIQFQNNGVVDDSQLPKDRFSAERLKGVDSTLKIQPAKLEDSAVYLCASSSTGGNNQPQHFGDGTRLSIL.

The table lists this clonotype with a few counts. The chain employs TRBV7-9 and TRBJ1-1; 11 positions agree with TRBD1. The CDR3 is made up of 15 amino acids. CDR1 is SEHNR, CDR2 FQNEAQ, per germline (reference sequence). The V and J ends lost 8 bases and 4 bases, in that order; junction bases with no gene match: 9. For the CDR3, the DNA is TGTGCCAGCCTGAAAGCCGGGACAGGGGGCACTGAAGCTTTCTTT. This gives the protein CASLKAGTGGTEAFF.

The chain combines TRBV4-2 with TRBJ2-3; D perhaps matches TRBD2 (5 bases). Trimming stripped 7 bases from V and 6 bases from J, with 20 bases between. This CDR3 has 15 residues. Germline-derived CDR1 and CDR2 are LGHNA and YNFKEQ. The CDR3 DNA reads TGTGCCAGCACCCCCGGGGTTGTTTTGACGGATACGCAGTATTTT. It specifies CASTPGVVLTDTQYF.

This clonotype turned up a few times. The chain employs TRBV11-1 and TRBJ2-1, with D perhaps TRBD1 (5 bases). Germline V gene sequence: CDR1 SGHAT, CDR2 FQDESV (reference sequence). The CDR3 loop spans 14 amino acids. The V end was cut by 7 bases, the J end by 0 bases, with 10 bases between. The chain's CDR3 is CASTRQSSYNEQFF. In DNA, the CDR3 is TGTGCCAGCACCCGACAGAGCTCCTACAATGAGCAGTTCTTC.

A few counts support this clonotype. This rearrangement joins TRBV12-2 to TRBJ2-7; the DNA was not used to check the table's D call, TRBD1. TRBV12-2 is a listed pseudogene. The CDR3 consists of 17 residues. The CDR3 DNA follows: TGTGCAAGTCGCTCCCAACCTCGGGGCGGACCGGCCTACGAGCAGTACTTC. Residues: CASRSQPRGGPAYEQYF.

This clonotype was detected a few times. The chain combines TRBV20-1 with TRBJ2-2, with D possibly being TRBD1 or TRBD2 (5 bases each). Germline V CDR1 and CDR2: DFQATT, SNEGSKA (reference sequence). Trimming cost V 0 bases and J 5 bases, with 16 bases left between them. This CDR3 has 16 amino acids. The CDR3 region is CSARDSGTGGTGELFF. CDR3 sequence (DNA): TGCAGTGCTAGAGATTCCGGCACAGGCGGGACCGGGGAGCTGTTTTTT.

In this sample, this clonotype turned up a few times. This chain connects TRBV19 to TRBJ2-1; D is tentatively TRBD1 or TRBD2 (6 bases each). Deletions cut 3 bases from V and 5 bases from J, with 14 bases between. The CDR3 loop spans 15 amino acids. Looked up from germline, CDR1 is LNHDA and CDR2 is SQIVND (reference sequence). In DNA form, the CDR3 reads TGTGCCAGTAGTATCTCTAAAAGGGGGGACAATGAGCAGTTCTTC. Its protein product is CASSISKRGDNEQFF.

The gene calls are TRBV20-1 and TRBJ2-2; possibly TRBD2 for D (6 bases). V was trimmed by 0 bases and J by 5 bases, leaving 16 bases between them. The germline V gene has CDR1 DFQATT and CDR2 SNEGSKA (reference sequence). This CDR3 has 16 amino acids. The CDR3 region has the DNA TGCAGTGCTAGAGAACGGCACGGGAGAGGAACCGGGGAGCTGTTTTTT. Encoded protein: CSARERHGRGTGELFF.

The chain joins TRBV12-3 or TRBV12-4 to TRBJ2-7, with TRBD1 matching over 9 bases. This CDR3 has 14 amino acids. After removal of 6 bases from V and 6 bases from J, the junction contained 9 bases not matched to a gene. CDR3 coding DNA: TGTGCCAGCAGCCCCTTGGGGACAGGGAGCGAGCAGTACTTC. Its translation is CASSPLGTGSEQYF.

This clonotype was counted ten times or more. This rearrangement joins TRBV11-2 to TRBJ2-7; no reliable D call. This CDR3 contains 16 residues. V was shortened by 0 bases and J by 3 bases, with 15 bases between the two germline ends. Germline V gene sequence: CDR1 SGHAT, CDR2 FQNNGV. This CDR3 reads CASSLDIGRLSYEQYF. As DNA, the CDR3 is TGTGCCAGCAGCTTAGATATAGGACGGCTAAGCTACGAGCAGTACTTC.

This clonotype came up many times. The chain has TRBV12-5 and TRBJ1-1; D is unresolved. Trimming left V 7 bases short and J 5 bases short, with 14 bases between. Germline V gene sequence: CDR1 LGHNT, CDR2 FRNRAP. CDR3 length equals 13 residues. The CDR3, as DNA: TGTGCTAGTGACCCACGCGAGGGAACTGAAGCTTTCTTT. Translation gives CASDPREGTEAFF.

In nucleotides, the CDR3 is TGTGCCAGTAGTATGGTGGGGCAGACCCAGTACTTC. Protein: CASSMVGQTQYF. This chain uses TRBV19 with TRBJ2-5; D might be TRBD1 (5 bases). V lost 3 bases and J lost 6, with 8 bases in between. CDR1 is LNHDA and CDR2 is SQIVND in the germline V gene (reference sequence). The CDR3 length is 12 residues.

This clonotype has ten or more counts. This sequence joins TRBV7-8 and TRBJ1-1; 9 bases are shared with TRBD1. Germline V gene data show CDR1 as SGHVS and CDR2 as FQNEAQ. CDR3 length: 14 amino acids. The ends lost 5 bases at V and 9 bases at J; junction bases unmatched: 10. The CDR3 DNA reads TGTGCCAGCAGCCGGGACAGGGTGGTCCCAAAAGCTTTCTTT. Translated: CASSRDRVVPKAFF.

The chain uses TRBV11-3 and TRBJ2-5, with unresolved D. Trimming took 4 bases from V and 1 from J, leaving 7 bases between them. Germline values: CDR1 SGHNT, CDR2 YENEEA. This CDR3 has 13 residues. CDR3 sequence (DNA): TGTGCCAGCAGCTCAGGCAGCCAAGAGACCCAGTACTTC. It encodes CASSSGSQETQYF.

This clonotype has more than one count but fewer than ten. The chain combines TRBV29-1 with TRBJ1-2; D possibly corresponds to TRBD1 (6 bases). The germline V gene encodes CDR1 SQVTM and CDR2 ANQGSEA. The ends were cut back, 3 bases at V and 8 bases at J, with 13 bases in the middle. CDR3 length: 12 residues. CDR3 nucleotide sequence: TGCAGCGTTGACGGGGGGCGGCTGGGCTACACCTTC. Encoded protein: CSVDGGRLGYTF.

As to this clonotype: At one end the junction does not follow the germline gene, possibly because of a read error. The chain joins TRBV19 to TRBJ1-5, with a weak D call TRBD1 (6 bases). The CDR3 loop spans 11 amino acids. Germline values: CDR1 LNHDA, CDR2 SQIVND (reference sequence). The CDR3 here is CRHRAHQPQHF. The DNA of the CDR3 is TGCCGACACAGGGCTCATCAGCCCCAGCATTTT.

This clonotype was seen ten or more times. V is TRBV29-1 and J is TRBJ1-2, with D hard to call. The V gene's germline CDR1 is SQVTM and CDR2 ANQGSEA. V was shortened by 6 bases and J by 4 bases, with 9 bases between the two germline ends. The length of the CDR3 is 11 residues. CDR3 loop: CSVERSYGYTF. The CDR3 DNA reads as TGCAGCGTCGAACGCAGCTATGGCTACACCTTC.

The CDR3, as DNA: TGTGCCAGCAGCATGACAGACGGGGGTCGCAATCAGCCCCAGCATTTT. Residues: CASSMTDGGRNQPQHF. V and J are TRBV5-6 and TRBJ1-5, with TRBD1 as a possible D gene (5 bases). The germline V gene has CDR1 SGHDT and CDR2 YYEEEE. This CDR3 spans 16 amino acids. The ends were cut back, 4 bases at V and 2 bases at J, with 16 bases in the middle.

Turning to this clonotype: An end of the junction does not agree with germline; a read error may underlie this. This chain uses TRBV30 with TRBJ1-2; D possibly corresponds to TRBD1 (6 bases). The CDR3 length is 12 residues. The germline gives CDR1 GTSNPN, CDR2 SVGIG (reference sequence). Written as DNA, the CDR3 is TGCGCCTTAGCCAGGGGTAACTATGGCTACACCTTC. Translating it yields CALARGNYGYTF. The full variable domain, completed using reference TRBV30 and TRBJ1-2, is SQTIHQWPATLVQPVGSPLSLECTVEGTSNPNLYWYRQAAGRGLQLLFYSVGIGQISSEVPQNLSASRPQDRQFILSSKKLLLSDSGFYLCALARGNYGYTFGSGTRLTVV.